The 9 T cell receptor beta chains given below trace back to one sample, sequenced in a study of blood T cell repertoires in COVID-19 (dated by TCRdb to the early 2020s). Library method: the immunoSEQ multiplex PCR assay. TCRdb provides this immuneACCESS table in a form limited to in-frame rearrangements. Some clones are lacking; in checked studies, under half of them reflect an unresolved V gene, and why the rest are absent is not known. This sample lists 30,000 to 40,000 clones; roughly 90% were detected once. The ten largest clonotypes hold about 12% of the sample. Sequencing was done on a sample of peripheral blood. The receptors originated from a human donor in a cohort sampled during active COVID-19.

J is TRBJ1-5 and V is TRBV6-6; 7 bases agree with TRBD1. The CDR3 extends over 16 amino acids. CDR1 and CDR2 from the germline V gene are MNHNY and SVGAGI (reference sequence). J was trimmed by 6 bases and V by 0 bases; bases with no gene match: 8. The chain's CDR3 is CASSYSRTGVRQPQHF. In DNA form, the CDR3 reads TGTGCCAGCAGTTACTCACGCACAGGGGTACGTCAGCCCCAGCATTTT.

V gene TRBV7-6 combines with J gene TRBJ1-4; D gene unclear. Trimming left V 3 bases short and J 8 bases short, with 10 bases between. The V gene's germline CDR1 is SGHVS and CDR2 FNYEAQ. There are 13 residues in the CDR3. DNA for the CDR3: TGTGCCAGCAGCTTGAGAGGCGACGAAAAACTGTTTTTT. Protein sequence: CASSLRGDEKLFF.

The chain is built from TRBV7-6 and TRBJ2-1; weak D call: TRBD2 (6 bases). CDR1 and CDR2 (germline): SGHVS, FNYEAQ. Trimming cost V 5 bases and J 4 bases, with 15 bases left between them. CDR3 length equals 15 residues. CDR3 sequence (DNA): TGTGCCAGCAGCCCCCACCTGACTAGTTACAATGAGCAGTTCTTC. This translates into CASSPHLTSYNEQFF.

V and J are TRBV15 and TRBJ1-1; 8 nucleotides line up with TRBD1. The trim removed 0 bases at V and 5 bases at J, leaving 14 bases unmatched. CDR1 and CDR2 (germline): LNHNV, YYDKDF (reference sequence). This CDR3 has 18 amino acids. The CDR3: CATSRDLLGQGAATEAFF. The DNA of the CDR3 is TGTGCCACCAGCAGAGATCTCTTAGGACAGGGTGCTGCGACTGAAGCTTTCTTT.

V is TRBV6-1 and J is TRBJ2-3; the D gene is possibly TRBD2 (5 bases). The CDR3 totals 15 residues. Germline V lookup: CDR1 MNHNS, CDR2 SASEGT. Trimming stripped 1 base from V and 5 bases from J, with 13 bases between. CDR3 amino acids: CASSEVGLEVDTQYF. The CDR3 DNA reads TGTGCCAGCAGTGAAGTTGGCTTGGAGGTAGATACGCAGTATTTT.

The chain links TRBV6-6 to TRBJ1-4; TRBD1 aligns across 10 bases. V lost 5 bases and J lost 5; bases outside the gene matches: 8. The germline V gene has CDR1 MNHNY and CDR2 SVGAGI (reference sequence). This CDR3 is built from 16 residues. The CDR3 bases are TGTGCCAGCAGTGCGGGACAGGGGAGGGGGAATGAAAAACTGTTTTTT. The encoded protein is CASSAGQGRGNEKLFF.

The chain is built from TRBV27 and TRBJ1-5; 7 bases match TRBD1. The CDR3 runs 19 residues. After removal of 4 bases from V and 3 bases from J, the junction contained 18 bases not matched to a gene. Looked up from germline, CDR1 is MNHEY and CDR2 is SMNVEV (reference sequence). The CDR3 loop reads CASSSLTHLWGTVNQPQHF. CDR3 DNA sequence: TGTGCCAGCAGTTCATTAACCCACCTCTGGGGGACAGTCAATCAGCCCCAGCATTTT.

V gene TRBV7-2 combines with J gene TRBJ2-5; 7 bases are a match to TRBD1. The CDR3 is made up of 15 amino acids. With V trimmed by 2 bases and J by 7 bases, 10 bases remained unmatched. Germline assignment: CDR1 SGHTA and CDR2 FQGNSA. The CDR3 DNA reads TGTGCCAGCAGCTTAAGGACCGGGACAGCACCGACCCAGTACTTC. This codes for CASSLRTGTAPTQYF.

The V and J genes are TRBV4-1 and TRBJ1-6; 7 bases map to TRBD1. The CDR3 is made up of 15 amino acids. J gave up 9 bases and V 4 bases, and 9 bases lay outside the gene matches. Per germline, CDR1 MGHRA and CDR2 YSYEKL. Here the CDR3 reads CASSRMTGRRSPLHF. The CDR3 nucleotides read TGCGCCAGCAGCCGAATGACAGGGAGGCGTTCACCCCTCCACTTT.